The clone carrying this T cell receptor beta chain came up a few times. Its antigen is unknown. This sample is drawn from a study of CD8+CD57+ T cells in acquired aplastic anemia. Study-wide background: About 3 ug was the average amount of DNA from sorted CD4+ and CD8+ cells.

Germline assignment: CDR1 DFQATT and CDR2 SNEGSKA (reference sequence). With 3 bases removed from V and 2 bases from J, the gap between germline ends came to 5 bases. The CDR3 runs 12 residues. The authors sequenced patients whose flow cytometry had shown CD8+CD57+ cell expansion. Study results and caveats: Patients showed no significant difference from controls in CD8+ Simpson's diversity. It was found that fewer than 35 CD8+ CDR3 sequences were shared between patients and controls.

The study profiled TCR beta VDJ and CDR3 using genomic DNA as template. TCRdb independently ran MiXCR on the reads; one entry per CDR3 protein. The table lists hundreds of thousands of distinct CDR3 sequences, around 33% of them singletons, with around 0.82% in the top ten. This TCR derives from a human donor with aplastic anemia. The sample was sorted CD4+, CD8+, or CD8+CD57+ T cells (not recorded which) from PBMCs. The rearrangement links TRBV20-1 to TRBJ1-5; D call uncertain. The CDR3 protein is CSASRRNQPQHF. The CDR3 DNA reads TGCAGTGCTAGTCGCCGCAATCAGCCCCAGCATTTT.